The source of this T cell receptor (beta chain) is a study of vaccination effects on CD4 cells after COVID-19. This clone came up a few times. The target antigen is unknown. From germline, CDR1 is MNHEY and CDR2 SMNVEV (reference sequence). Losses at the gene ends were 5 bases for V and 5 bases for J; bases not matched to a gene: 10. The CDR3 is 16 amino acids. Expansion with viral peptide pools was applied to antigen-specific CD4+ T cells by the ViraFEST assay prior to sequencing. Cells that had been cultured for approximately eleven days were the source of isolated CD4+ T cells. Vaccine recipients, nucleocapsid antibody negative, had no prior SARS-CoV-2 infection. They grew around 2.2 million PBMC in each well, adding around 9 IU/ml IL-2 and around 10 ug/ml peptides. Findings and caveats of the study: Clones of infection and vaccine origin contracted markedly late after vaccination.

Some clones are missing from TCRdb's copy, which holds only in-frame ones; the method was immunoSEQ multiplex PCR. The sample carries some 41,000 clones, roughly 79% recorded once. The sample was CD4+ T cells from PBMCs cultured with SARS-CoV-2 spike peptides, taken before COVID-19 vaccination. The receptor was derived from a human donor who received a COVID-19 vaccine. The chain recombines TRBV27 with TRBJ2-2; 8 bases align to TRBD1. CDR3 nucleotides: TGTGCCAGCAGTACTACCGACAGGGGTTGGACCGGGGAGCTGTTTTTT. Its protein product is CASSTTDRGWTGELFF.